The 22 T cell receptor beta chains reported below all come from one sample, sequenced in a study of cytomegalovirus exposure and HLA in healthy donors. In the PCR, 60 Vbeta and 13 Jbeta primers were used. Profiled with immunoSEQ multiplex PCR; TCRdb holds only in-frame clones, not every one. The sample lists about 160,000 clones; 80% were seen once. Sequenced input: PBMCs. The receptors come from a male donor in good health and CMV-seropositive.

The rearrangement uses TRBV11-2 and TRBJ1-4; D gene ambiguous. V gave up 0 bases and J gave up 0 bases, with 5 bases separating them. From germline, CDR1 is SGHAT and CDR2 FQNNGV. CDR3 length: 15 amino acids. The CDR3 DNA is TGTGCCAGCAGCTTAGAGCGGTCAACTAATGAAAAACTGTTTTTT. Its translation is CASSLERSTNEKLFF.

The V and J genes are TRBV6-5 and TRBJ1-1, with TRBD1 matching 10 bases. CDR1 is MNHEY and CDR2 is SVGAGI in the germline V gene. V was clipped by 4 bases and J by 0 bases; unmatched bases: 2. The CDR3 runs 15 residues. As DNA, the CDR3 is TGTGCCAGCAGTTCGACAGGGGGCTTGAACACTGAAGCTTTCTTT. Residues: CASSSTGGLNTEAFF.

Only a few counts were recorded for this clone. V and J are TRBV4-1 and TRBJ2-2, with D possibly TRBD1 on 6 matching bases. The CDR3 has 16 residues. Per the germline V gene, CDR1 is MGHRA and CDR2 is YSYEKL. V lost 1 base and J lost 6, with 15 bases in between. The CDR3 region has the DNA TGCGCCAGCAGCCAAGGCAGGGGTCAGAGGGCCGGGGAGCTGTTTTTT. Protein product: CASSQGRGQRAGELFF.

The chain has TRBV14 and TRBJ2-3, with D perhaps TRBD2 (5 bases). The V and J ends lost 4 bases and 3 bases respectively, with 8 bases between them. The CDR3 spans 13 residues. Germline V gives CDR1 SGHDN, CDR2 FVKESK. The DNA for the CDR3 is TGTGCCAGCAGCCCCCCGGGGACAGATACGCAGTATTTT. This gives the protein CASSPPGTDTQYF.

The CDR3 region is CASSFRDRGTAVDTEAFF. The CDR3 DNA reads TGTGCCAGCAGCTTCCGGGACAGGGGGACGGCGGTAGACACTGAAGCTTTCTTT. The genes are TRBV7-9 and TRBJ1-1; 11 positions match TRBD1. V trimming: 3 bases; J trimming: 3 bases; junction bases outside the gene matches: 12. The CDR3 runs to 18 residues. CDR1 and CDR2 from the germline V gene are SEHNR and FQNEAQ (reference sequence).

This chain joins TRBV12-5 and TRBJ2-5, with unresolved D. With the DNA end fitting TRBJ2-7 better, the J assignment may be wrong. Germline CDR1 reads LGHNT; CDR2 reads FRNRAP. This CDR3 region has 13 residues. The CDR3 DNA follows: TGTGCTAGTGGTTTGAGAGTCACCTACGAGCAGTACTTC. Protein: CASGLRVTYEQYF.

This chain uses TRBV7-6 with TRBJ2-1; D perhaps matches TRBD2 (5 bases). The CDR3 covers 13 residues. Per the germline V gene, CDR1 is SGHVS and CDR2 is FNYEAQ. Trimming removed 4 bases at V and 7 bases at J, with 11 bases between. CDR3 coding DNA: TGTGCCAGCAGCTCGACACGGGGAAATGAGCAGTTCTTC. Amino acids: CASSSTRGNEQFF.

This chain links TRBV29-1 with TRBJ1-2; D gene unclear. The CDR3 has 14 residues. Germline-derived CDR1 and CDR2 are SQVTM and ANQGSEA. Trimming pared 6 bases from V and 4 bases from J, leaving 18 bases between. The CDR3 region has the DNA TGCAGCGTCCCTCCCGACGGAGAAATCTATGGCTACACCTTC. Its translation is CSVPPDGEIYGYTF.

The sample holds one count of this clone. The CDR3 reads CASTTNGGNTIYF. The CDR3 nucleotides read TGTGCCAGTACCACTAACGGTGGAAACACCATATATTTT. V and J are TRBV19 and TRBJ1-3; no clear D gene. Trimming pared 7 bases from V and 3 bases from J, leaving 10 bases between. Germline values: CDR1 LNHDA, CDR2 SQIVND (reference sequence). The CDR3 consists of 13 residues. Looking up the rest from reference TRBV19 and TRBJ1-3 gives the full variable domain: DGGITQSPKYLFRKEGQNVTLSCEQNLNHDAMYWYRQDPGQGLRLIYYSQIVNDFQKGDIAEGYSVSREKKESFPLTVTSAQKNPTAFYLCASTTNGGNTIYFGEGSWLTVV.

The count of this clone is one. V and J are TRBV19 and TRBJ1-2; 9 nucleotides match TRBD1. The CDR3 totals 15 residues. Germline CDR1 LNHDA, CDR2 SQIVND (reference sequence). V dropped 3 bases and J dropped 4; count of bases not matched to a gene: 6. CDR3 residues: CASSISPTGGYGYTF. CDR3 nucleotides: TGTGCCAGTAGTATTTCCCCGACAGGGGGCTATGGCTACACCTTC.

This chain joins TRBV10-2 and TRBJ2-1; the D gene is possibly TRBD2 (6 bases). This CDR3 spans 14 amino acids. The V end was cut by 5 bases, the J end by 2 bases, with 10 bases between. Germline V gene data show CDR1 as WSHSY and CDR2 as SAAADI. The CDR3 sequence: CASSHSGPYNEQFF. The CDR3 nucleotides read TGCGCCAGCAGTCATAGCGGTCCCTACAATGAGCAGTTCTTC.

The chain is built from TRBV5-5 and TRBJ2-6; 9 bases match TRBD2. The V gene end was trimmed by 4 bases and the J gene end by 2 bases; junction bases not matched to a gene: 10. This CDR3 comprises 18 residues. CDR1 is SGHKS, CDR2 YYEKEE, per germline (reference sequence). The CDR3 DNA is TGTGCCAGCAGCGGGATAGCGGGAGTTAGGGCTGGGGCCAACGTCCTGACTTTC. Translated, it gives CASSGIAGVRAGANVLTF.

The CDR3 region has the DNA TGTGCCAGCAGCACGGACTCCTTGGGTGGCTACACCTTC. The encoded protein is CASSTDSLGGYTF. The chain uses TRBV9 and TRBJ1-2; D call uncertain. This CDR3 has 13 amino acids. Trimming removed 4 bases at V and 7 bases at J, with 14 bases between. CDR1 is SGDLS and CDR2 is YYNGEE in the germline V gene.

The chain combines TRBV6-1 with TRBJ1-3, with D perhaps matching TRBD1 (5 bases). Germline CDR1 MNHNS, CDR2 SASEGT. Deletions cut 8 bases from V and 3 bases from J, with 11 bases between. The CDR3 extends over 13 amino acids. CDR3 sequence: CASPGDFGNTIYF. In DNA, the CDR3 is TGTGCCAGCCCTGGGGACTTTGGAAACACCATATATTTT.

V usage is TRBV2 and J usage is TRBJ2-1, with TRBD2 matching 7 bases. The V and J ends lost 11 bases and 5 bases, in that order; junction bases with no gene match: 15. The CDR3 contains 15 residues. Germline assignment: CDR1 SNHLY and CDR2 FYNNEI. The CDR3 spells CAGRRGGSIHNEQFF. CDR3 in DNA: TGTGCCGGCCGCCGGGGCGGGAGTATCCACAATGAGCAGTTCTTC.

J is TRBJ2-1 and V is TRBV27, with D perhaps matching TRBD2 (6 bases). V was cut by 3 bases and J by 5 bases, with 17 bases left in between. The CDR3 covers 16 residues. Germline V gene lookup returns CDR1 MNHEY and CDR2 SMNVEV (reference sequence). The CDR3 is CASSFSLGGVHNEQFF. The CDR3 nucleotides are TGTGCCAGCAGTTTCTCGCTGGGCGGGGTGCACAATGAGCAGTTCTTC.

CDR3 sequence (DNA): TGTGCCAGCAGCGAAGCGGGAGATCTTAATGAGCAGTTCTTC. Its translation: CASSEAGDLNEQFF. The chain links TRBV27 to TRBJ2-1, with 8 bases matching TRBD2. V shed 6 bases and J 7 bases; nucleotides not matched to a gene: 8. CDR1 and CDR2 from the germline V gene are MNHEY and SMNVEV (reference sequence). This CDR3 is 14 amino acids long.

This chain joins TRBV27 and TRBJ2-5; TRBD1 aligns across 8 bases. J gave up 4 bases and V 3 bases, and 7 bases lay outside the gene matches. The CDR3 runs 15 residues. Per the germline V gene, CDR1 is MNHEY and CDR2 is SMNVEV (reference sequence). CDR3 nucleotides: TGTGCCAGCAGTTTCGGCCCTGGACAGGGAGAGACCCAGTACTTC. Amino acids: CASSFGPGQGETQYF.

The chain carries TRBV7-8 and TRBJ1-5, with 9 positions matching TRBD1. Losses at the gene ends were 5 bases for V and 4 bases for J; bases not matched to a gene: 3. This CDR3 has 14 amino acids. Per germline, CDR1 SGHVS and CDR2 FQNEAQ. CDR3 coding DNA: TGTGCCAGCAGCCCGGACAGGGGTAATCAGCCCCAGCATTTT. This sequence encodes CASSPDRGNQPQHF.

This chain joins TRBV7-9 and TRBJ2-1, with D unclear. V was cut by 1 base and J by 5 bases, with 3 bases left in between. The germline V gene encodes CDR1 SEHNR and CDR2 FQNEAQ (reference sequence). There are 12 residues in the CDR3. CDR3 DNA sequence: TGTGCCAGCAGCTTAGGCGACAATGAGCAGTTCTTC. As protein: CASSLGDNEQFF.

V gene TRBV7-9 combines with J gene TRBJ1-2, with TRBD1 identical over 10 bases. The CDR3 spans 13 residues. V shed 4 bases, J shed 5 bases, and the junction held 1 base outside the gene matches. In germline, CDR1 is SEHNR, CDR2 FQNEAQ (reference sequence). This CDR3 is CASSSGQGYGYTF. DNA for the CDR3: TGTGCCAGCAGCTCGGGACAGGGGTATGGCTACACCTTC.

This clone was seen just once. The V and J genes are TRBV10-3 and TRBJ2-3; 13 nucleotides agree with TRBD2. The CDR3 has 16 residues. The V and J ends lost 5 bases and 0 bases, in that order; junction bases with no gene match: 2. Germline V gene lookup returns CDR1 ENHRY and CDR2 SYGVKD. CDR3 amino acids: CAISWTSGGSTDTQYF. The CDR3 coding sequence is TGTGCCATCAGTTGGACTAGCGGGGGTAGCACAGATACGCAGTATTTT.